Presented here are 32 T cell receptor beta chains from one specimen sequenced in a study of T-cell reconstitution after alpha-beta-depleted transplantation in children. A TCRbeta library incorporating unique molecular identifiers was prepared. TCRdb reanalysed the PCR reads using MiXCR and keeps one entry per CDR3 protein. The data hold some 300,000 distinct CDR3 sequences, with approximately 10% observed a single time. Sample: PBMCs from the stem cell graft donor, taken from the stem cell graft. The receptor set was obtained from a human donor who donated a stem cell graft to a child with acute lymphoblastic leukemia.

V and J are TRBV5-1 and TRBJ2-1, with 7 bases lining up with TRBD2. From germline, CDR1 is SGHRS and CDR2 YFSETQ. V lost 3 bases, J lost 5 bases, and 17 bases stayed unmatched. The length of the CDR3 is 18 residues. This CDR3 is CASSYSPFGGGPDNEQFF. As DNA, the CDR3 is TGCGCCAGCAGCTACTCCCCTTTCGGGGGAGGGCCTGACAATGAGCAGTTCTTC.

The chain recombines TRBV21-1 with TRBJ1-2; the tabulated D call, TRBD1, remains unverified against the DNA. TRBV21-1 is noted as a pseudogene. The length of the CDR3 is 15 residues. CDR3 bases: TGTGCCAGCATCCGGGACAGGGCGAGGGAGCATGGCTACACCTTC. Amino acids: CASIRDRAREHGYTF.

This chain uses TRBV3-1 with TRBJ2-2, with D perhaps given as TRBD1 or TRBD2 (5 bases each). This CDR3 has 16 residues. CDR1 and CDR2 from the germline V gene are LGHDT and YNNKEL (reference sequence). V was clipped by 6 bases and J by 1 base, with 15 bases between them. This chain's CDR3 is CASSPVGGGNTGELFF. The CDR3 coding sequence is TGTGCCAGCAGTCCTGTCGGTGGGGGGAACACCGGGGAGCTGTTTTTT.

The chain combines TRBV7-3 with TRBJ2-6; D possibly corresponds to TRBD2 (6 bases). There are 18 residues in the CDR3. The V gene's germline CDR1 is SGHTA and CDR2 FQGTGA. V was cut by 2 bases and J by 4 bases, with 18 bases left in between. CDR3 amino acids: CASSLGPRGGLGANVLTF. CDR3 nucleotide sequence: TGTGCCAGCAGCTTAGGTCCCCGGGGAGGTTTGGGGGCCAACGTCCTGACTTTC. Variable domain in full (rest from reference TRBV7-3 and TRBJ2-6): GAGVSQTPSNKVTEKGKYVELRCDPISGHTALYWYRQSLGQGPEFLIYFQGTGAADDSGLPNDRFFAVRPEGSVSTLKIQRTERGDSAVYLCASSLGPRGGLGANVLTFGAGSRLTVL.

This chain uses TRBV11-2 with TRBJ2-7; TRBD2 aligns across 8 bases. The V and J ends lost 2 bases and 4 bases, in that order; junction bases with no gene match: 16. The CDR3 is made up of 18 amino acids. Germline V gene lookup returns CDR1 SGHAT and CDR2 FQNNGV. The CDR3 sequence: CASSLIRGGYSDVYEQYF. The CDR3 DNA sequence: TGTGCCAGCAGCTTAATCCGGGGGGGCTACTCCGACGTTTACGAGCAGTACTTC.

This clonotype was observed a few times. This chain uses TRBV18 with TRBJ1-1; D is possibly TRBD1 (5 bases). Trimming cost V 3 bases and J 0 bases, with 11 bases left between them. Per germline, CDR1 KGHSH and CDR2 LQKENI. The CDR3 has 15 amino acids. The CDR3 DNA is TGTGCCAGCTCACCCGTGGCGGGGGTGAACACTGAAGCTTTCTTT. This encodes CASSPVAGVNTEAFF.

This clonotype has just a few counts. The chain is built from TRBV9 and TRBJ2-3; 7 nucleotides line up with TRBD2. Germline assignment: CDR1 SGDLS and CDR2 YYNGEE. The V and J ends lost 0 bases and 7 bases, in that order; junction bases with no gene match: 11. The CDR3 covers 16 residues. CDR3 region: CASSVDPGGPANTQYF. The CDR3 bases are TGTGCCAGCAGCGTAGATCCGGGAGGCCCAGCGAATACGCAGTATTTT.

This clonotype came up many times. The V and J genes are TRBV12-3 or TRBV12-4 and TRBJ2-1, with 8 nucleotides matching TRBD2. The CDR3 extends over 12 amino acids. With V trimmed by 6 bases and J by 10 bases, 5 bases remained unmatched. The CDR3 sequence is CASSPGGGEQFF. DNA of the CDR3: TGTGCCAGCAGCCCCGGGGGGGGCGAGCAGTTCTTC.

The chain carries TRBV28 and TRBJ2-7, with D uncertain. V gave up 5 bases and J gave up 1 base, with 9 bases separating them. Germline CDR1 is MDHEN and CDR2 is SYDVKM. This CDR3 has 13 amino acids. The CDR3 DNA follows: TGTGCCAGCAGTCCAGATCCATCCTACGAGCAGTACTTC. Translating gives CASSPDPSYEQYF.

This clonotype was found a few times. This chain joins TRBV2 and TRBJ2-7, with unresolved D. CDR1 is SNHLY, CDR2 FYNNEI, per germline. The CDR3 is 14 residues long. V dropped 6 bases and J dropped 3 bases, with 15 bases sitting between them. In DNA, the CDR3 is TGTGCCAGCAGAAGAAGGGATTCGGGCTACGAGCAGTACTTC. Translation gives CASRRRDSGYEQYF.

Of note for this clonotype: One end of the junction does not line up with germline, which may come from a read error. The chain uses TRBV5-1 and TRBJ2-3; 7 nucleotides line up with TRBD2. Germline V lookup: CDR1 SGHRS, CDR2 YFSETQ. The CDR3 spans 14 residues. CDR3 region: CASSLGGSTDTHYF. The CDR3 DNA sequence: TGCGCCAGCAGCTTGGGCGGGAGCACAGATACGCACTATTTT. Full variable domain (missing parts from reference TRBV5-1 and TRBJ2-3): KAGVTQTPRYLIKTRGQQVTLSCSPISGHRSVSWYQQTPGQGLQFLFEYFSETQRNKGNFPGRFSGRQFSNSRSEMNVSTLELGDSALYLCASSLGGSTDTHYFGPGTRLTVL.

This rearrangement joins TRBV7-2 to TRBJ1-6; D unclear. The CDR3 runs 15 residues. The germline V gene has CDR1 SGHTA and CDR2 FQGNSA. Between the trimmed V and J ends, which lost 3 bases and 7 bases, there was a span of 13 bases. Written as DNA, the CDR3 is TGTGCCAGCAGCTTTAGCGGGGAACCCAATTCACCCCTCCACTTT. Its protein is CASSFSGEPNSPLHF.

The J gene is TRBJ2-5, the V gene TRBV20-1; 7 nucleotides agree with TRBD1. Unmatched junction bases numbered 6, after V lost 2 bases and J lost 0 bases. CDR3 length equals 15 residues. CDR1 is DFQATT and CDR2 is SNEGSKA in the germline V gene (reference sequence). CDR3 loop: CSARTGTVYQETQYF. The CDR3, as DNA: TGCAGTGCTAGAACGGGGACAGTATACCAAGAGACCCAGTACTTC.

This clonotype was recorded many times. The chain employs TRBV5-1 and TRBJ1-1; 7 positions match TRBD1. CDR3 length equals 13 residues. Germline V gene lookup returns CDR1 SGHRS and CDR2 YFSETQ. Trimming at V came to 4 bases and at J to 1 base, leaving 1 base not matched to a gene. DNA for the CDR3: TGCGCCAGCAGCCGGGACAGGAACACTGAAGCTTTCTTT. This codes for CASSRDRNTEAFF.

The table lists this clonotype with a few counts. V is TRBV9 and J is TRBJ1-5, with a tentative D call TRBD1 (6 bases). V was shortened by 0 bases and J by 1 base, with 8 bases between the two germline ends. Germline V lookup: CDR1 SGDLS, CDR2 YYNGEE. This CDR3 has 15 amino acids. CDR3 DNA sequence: TGTGCCAGCAGCGTAGGGGGGCGAAGCAATCAGCCCCAGCATTTT. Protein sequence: CASSVGGRSNQPQHF.

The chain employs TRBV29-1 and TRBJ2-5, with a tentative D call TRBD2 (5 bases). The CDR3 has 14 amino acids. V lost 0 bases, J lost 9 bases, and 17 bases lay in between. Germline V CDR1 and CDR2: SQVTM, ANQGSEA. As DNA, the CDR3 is TGCAGCGTTGAAGATCAAGCCTCTAAGAGGGCCCAGTACTTC. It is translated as CSVEDQASKRAQYF.

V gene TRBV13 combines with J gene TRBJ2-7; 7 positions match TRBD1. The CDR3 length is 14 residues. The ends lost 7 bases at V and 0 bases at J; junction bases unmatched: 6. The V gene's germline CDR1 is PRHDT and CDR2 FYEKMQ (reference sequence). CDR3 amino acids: CASTSDRTSYEQYF. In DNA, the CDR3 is TGTGCCAGCACTTCGGACAGGACCTCCTACGAGCAGTACTTC.

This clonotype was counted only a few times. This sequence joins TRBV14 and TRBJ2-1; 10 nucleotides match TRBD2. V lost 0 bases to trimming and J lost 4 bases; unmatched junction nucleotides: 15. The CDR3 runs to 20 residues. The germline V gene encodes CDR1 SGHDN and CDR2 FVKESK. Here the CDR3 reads CASSQDIPGLLAGPYNEQFF. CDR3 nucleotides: TGTGCCAGCAGCCAAGATATCCCAGGGCTACTAGCGGGACCGTACAATGAGCAGTTCTTC.

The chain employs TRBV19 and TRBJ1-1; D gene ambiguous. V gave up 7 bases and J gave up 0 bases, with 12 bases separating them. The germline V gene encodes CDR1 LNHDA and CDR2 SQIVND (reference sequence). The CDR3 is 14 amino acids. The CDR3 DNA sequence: TGTGCCAGTAACCCCCTCGGGGTGAACACTGAAGCTTTCTTT. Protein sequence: CASNPLGVNTEAFF.

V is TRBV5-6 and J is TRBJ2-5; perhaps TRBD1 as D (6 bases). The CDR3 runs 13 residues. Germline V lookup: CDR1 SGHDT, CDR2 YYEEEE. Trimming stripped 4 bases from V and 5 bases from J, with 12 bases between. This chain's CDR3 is CASSLGTYETQYF. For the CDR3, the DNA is TGTGCCAGCAGCCTCGGGACATATGAGACCCAGTACTTC.

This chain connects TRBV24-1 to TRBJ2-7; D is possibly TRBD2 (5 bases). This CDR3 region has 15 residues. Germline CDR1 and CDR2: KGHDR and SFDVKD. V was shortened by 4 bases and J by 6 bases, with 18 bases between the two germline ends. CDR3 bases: TGTGCCACCAGTGACTCGAGGGCCCTGAGAGGCGAGCAGTACTTC. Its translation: CATSDSRALRGEQYF.

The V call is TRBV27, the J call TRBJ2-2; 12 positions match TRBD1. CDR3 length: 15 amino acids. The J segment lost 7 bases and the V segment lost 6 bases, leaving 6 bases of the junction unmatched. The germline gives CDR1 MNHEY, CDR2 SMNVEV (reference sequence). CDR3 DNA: TGTGCCAGCAGGGGGACAGGGGGCAGAATCGGGGAGCTGTTTTTT. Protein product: CASRGTGGRIGELFF.

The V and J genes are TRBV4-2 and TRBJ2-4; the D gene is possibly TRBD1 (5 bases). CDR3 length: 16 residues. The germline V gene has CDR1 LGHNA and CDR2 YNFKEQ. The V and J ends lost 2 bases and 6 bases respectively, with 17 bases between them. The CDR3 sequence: CASSQSGPLPLNIQYF. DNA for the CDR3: TGTGCCAGCAGCCAATCAGGGCCCCTCCCGCTAAACATTCAGTACTTC.

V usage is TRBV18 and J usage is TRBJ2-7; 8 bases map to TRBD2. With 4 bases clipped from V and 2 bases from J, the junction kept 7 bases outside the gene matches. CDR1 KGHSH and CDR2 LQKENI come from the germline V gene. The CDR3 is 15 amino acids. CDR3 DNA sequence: TGTGCCAGCTCACTCGGGACTAGGGCCGCCTACGAGCAGTACTTC. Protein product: CASSLGTRAAYEQYF.

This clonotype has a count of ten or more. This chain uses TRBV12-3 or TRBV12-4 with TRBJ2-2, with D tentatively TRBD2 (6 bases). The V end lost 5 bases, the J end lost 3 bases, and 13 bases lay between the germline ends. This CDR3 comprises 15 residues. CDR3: CASSPGVWDTGELFF. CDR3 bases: TGTGCCAGCAGTCCGGGGGTATGGGACACCGGGGAGCTGTTTTTT.

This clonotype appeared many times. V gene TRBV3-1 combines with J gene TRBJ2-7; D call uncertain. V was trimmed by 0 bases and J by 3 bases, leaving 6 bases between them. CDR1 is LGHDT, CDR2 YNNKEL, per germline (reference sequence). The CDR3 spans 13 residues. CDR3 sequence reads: CASSQDLNYEQYF. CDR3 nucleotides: TGTGCCAGCAGCCAAGATCTGAACTACGAGCAGTACTTC.

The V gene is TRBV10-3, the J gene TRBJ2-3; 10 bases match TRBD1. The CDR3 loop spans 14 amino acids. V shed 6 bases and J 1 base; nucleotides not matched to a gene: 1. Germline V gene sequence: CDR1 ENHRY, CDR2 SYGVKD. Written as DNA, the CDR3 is TGTGCCATCAGAGGGACAGGGGGCACAGATACGCAGTATTTT. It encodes CAIRGTGGTDTQYF.

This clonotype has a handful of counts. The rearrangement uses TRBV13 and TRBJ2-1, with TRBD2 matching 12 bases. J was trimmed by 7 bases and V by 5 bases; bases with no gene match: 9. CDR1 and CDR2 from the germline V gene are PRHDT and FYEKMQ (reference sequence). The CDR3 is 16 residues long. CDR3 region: CASSPRLAGGMNEQFF. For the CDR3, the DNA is TGTGCCAGCAGCCCCCGGCTAGCGGGAGGGATGAATGAGCAGTTCTTC.

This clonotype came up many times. CDR3 loop: CASRSGLSAYEQYF. The CDR3 region has the DNA TGTGCCAGCAGGTCGGGACTGTCTGCCTACGAGCAGTACTTC. The V gene is TRBV12-3 or TRBV12-4, the J gene TRBJ2-7; TRBD2 is a possible D gene (6 bases). Trimming pared 6 bases from V and 2 bases from J, leaving 14 bases between. The CDR3 is made up of 14 amino acids.

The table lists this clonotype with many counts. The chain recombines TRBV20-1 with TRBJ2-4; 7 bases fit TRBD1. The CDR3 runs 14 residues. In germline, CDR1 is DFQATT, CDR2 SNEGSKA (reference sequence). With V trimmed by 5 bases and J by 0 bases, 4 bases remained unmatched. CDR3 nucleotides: TGCAGTGCTGGGACAGCCCTAGCCAAAAACATTCAGTACTTC. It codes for CSAGTALAKNIQYF.

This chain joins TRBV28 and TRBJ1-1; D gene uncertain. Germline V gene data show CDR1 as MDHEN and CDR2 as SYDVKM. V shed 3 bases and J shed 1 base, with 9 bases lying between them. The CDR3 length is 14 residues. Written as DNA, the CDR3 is TGTGCCAGCAGTTTCCCTGGGAGGAACACTGAAGCTTTCTTT. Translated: CASSFPGRNTEAFF.

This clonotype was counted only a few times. The CDR3 DNA sequence: TGCGCCAGCAGCAAGGGACAAGCAGCCTACGAGCAGTACTTC. It yields the protein CASSKGQAAYEQYF. This chain joins TRBV5-1 and TRBJ2-7; D possibly corresponds to TRBD1 (6 bases). The CDR3 length is 14 residues. V lost 4 bases, J lost 2 bases, and 13 bases lay in between. The germline V gene encodes CDR1 SGHRS and CDR2 YFSETQ.